The clone carrying this T cell receptor (beta chain) was seen only once. What it binds is unknown. Amplification used 60 Vbeta primers and 13 Jbeta primers. Generated by immunoSEQ multiplex PCR, the TCRdb table keeps only in-frame clones and is missing some. The sample has 210,000 or so clones, 75% to 90% seen once. The sample originates from a study of cytomegalovirus exposure and HLA in healthy donors. General study results and limits: Among TCR sequences, most were rare, though some public TCRs appeared in many donors. In an earlier analysis, productive rearrangement rates for most beta V segments clustered near 87% or 30%. In a later analysis, TCR association rates varied by HLA locus: DRB1 most, HLA-C fewest. Reportedly, TCR beta sequences accurately predicted HLA-A and HLA-B alleles in most subjects.

This TCR was sampled from a man aged 30-40 years in good health and CMV-seronegative. Specimen: PBMCs.

CDR3: CASSYSRQLNTEAFF. CDR3 nucleotide sequence: TGTGCCAGCAGTTACTCGAGACAGCTGAACACTGAAGCTTTCTTT. The rearrangement uses TRBV6-5 and TRBJ1-1; perhaps TRBD1 as D (5 bases). Trimming pared 0 bases from V and 0 bases from J, leaving 8 bases between. The CDR3 runs to 15 residues. Per the germline V gene, CDR1 is MNHEY and CDR2 is SVGAGI.